Listed below are T cell receptor beta chains from one sample, sequenced in a study of blood T cells in healthy people across ages. Via MiXCR, TCRdb re-called the 5' RACE reads, giving one row per CDR3 protein. There are about a million distinct CDR3 sequences in the sample; around 54% occur only once, and about a fifth lies in the top ten. Sequencing was performed on blood. Receptor source: a woman aged 55-70 years in good health. CDR3s include the opening cysteine and the closing phenylalanine or tryptophan. D genes are given only for firm matches. Clone size, where shown, is once, few, many, or a class for clones that have expanded.

J gene	clone size	V gene	D gene	CDR3 protein	CDR3 DNA
TRBJ2-1	NA	TRBV7-3	NA	CASSCLGDRYNEQFF	TGTGCCAGCAGCTGCCTTGGTGACCGGTACAATGAGCAGTTCTTC
TRBJ1-2	many	TRBV29-1	TRBD1	CSVGTGSGYTF	TGCAGCGTCGGGACAGGGAGTGGCTACACCTTC
TRBJ2-7	few	TRBV7-2	NA	CASSLAGAPEQYF	TGTGCCAGCAGCTTAGCGGGTGCCCCCGAGCAGTACTTC
TRBJ2-4	NA	TRBV28	TRBD2	CASRNLAGLAKNIQYF	TGTGCCAGCAGAAACCTAGCGGGACTAGCCAAAAACATTCAGTACTTC
TRBJ2-7	NA	TRBV7-9	TRBD1	CASSFPGQGITYEQYF	TGTGCCAGCAGCTTCCCGGGACAGGGTATCACGTACGAGCAGTACTTC
TRBJ1-2	NA	TRBV11-2	NA	CASSVMIDGYGYTF	TGTGCCAGCAGCGTAATGATAGACGGATATGGCTACACCTTC
TRBJ2-6	NA	TRBV5-5	TRBD2	CASSPLSGRLLSGANVLTF	TGTGCCAGCAGCCCCCTTAGCGGGAGATTACTCTCTGGGGCCAACGTCCTGACTTTC
TRBJ2-7	NA	TRBV7-6	TRBD2	CASSFIAGEQYF	TGTGCCAGCAGCTTTATAGCGGGTGAGCAGTACTTC
TRBJ2-7	once	TRBV15	TRBD1	CATSSGGQGSYEQYF	TGTGCCACCTCCTCTGGGGGACAGGGCTCCTACGAGCAGTACTTC
TRBJ2-5	NA	TRBV5-4	TRBD1	CASSLPRQGQETQYF	TGTGCCAGCAGCTTGCCCCGACAGGGTCAAGAGACCCAGTACTTC